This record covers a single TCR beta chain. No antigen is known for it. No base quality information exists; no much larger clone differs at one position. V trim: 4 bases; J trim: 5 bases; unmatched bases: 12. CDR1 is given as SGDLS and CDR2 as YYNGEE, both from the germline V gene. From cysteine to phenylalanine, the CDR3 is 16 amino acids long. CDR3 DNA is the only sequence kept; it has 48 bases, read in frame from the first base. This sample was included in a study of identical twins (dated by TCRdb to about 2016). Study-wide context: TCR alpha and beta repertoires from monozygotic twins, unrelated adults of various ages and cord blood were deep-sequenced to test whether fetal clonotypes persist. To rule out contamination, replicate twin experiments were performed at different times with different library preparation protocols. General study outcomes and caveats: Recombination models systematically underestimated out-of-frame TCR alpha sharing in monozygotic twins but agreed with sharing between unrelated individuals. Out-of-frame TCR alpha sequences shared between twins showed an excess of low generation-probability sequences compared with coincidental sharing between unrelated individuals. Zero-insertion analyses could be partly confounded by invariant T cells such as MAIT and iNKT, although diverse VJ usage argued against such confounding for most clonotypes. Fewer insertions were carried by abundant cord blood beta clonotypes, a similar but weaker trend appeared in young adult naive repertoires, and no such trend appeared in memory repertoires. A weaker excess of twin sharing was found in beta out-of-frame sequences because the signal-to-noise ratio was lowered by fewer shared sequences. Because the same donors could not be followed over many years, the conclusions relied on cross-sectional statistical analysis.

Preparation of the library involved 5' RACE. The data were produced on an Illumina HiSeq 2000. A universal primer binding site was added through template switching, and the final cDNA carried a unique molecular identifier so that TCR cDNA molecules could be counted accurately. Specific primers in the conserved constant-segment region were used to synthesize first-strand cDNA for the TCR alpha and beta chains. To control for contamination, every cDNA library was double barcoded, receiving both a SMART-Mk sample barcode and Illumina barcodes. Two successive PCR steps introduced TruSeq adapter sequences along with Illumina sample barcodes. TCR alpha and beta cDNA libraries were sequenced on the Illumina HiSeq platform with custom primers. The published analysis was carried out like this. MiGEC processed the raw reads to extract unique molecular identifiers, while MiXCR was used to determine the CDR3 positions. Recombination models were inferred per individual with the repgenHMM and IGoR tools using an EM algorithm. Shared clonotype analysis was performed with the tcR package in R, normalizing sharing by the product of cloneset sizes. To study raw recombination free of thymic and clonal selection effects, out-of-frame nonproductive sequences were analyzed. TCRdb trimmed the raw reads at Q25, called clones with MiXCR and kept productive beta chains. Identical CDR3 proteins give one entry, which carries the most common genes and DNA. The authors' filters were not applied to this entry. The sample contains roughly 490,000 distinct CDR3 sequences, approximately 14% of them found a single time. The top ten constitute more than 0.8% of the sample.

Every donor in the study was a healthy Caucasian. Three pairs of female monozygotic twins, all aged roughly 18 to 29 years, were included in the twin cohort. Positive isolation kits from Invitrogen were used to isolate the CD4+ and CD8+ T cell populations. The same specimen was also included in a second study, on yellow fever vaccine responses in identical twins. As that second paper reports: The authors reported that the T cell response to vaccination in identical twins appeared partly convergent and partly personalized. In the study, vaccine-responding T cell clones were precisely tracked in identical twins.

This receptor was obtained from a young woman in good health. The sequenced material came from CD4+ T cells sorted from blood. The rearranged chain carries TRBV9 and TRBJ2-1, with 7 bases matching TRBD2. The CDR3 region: CASSHPSGSTNNEQFF. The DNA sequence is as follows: TGTGCCAGCAGCCACCCTAGCGGTTCTACAAACAATGAGCAGTTCTTC. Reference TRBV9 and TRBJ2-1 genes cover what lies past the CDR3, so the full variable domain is DSGVTQTPKHLITATGQRVTLRCSPRSGDLSVYWYQQSLDQGLQFLIQYYNGEERAKGNILERFSAQQFPDLHSELNLSSLELGDSALYFCASSHPSGSTNNEQFFGPGTRLTVL.